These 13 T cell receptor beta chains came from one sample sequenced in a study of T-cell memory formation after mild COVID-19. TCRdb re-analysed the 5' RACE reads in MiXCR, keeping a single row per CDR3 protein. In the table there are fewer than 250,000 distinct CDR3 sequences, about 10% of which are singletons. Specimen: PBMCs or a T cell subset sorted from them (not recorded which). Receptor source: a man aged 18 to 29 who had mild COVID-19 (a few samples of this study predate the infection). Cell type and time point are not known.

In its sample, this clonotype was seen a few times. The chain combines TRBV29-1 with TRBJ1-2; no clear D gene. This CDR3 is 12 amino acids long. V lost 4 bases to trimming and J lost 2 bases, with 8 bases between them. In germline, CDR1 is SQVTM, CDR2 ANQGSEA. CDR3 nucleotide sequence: TGCAGCGTTGGACACCCGAACTATGGCTACACCTTC. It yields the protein CSVGHPNYGYTF.

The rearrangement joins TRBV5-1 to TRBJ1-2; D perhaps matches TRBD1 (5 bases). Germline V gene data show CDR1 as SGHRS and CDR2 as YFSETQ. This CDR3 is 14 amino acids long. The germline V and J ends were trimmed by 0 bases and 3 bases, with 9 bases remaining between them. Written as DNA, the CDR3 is TGCGCCAGCAGCTTGGAGGGGAAGGACTATGGCTACACCTTC. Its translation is CASSLEGKDYGYTF.

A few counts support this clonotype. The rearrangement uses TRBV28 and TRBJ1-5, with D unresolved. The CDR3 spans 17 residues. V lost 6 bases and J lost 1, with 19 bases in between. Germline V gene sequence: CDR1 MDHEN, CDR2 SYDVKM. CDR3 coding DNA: TGTGCCAGCAGGGCCCGAGGGTTTGGAGGGAGCAATCAGCCCCAGCATTTT. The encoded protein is CASRARGFGGSNQPQHF.

CDR3 nucleotide sequence: TGCGCCAGCAGCCAAGATAGTAACCTAGCGGGGGGGCGGAGCACCGGGGAGCTGTTTTTT. It specifies CASSQDSNLAGGRSTGELFF. The genes are TRBV4-1 and TRBJ2-2; 12 bases fit TRBD2. The CDR3 extends over 20 amino acids. Per germline, CDR1 MGHRA and CDR2 YSYEKL. V was clipped by 0 bases and J by 4 bases; unmatched bases: 12.

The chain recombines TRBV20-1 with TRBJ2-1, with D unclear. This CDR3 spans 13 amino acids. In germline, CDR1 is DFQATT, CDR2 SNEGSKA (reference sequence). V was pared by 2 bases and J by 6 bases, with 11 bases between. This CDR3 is CSARRAGVNEQFF. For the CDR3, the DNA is TGCAGTGCTAGACGGGCAGGCGTCAATGAGCAGTTCTTC.

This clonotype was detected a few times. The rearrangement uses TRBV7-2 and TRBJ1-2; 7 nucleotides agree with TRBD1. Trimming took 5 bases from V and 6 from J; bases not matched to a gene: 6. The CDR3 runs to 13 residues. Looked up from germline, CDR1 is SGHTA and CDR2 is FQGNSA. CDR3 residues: CASSRRGIDGYTF. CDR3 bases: TGTGCCAGCAGCCGCAGGGGGATTGATGGCTACACCTTC.

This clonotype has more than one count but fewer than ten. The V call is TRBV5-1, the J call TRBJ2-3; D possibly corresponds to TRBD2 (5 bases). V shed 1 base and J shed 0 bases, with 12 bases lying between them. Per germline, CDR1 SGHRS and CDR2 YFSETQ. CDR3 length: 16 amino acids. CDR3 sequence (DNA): TGCGCCAGCAGCTTGCCCGTTGCGGGCAGCACAGATACGCAGTATTTT. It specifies CASSLPVAGSTDTQYF. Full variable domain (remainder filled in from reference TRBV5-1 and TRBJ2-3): KAGVTQTPRYLIKTRGQQVTLSCSPISGHRSVSWYQQTPGQGLQFLFEYFSETQRNKGNFPGRFSGRQFSNSRSEMNVSTLELGDSALYLCASSLPVAGSTDTQYFGPGTRLTVL.

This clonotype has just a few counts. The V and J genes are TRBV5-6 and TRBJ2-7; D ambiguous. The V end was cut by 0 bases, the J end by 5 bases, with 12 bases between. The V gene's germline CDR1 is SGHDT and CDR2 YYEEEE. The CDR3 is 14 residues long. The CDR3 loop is CASSLDRAWDEQYF. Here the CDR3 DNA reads TGTGCCAGCAGCTTGGACAGAGCTTGGGACGAGCAGTACTTC.

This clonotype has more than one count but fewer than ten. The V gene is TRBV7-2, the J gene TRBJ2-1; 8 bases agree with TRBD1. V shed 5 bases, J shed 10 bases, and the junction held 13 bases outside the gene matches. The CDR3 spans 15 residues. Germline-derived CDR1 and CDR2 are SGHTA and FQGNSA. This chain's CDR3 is CASSGRDRYSWEQFF. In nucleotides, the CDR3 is TGTGCCAGCAGCGGCCGGGACAGGTATTCCTGGGAGCAGTTCTTC.

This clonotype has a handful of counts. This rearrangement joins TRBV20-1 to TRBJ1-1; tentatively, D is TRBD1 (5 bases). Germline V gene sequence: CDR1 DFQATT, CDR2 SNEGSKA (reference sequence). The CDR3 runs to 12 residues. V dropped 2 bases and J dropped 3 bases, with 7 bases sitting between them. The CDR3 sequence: CSARSGHTEAFF. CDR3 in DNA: TGCAGTGCTAGATCGGGGCACACTGAAGCTTTCTTT.

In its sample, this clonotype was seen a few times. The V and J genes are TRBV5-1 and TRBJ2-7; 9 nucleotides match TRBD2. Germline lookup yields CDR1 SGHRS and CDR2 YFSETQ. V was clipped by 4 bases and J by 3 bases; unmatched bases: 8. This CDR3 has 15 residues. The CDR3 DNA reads TGCGCCAGCAGCCCTGGGATAGCGGGGGTCTACGAGCAGTACTTC. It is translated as CASSPGIAGVYEQYF. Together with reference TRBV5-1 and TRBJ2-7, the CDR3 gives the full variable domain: KAGVTQTPRYLIKTRGQQVTLSCSPISGHRSVSWYQQTPGQGLQFLFEYFSETQRNKGNFPGRFSGRQFSNSRSEMNVSTLELGDSALYLCASSPGIAGVYEQYFGPGTRLTVT.

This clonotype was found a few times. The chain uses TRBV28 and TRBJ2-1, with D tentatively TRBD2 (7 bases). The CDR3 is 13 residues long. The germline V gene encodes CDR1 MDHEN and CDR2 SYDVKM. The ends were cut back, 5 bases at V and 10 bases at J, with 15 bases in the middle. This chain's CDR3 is CASSGGGRYEQFF. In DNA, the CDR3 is TGTGCCAGCAGTGGGGGGGGGCGATACGAGCAGTTCTTC.

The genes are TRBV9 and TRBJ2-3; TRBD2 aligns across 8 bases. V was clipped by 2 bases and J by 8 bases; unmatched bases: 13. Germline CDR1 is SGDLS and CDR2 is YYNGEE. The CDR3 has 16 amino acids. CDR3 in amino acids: CASSVPTDPGGGTQYF. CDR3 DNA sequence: TGTGCCAGCAGCGTCCCGACGGACCCCGGGGGGGGTACGCAGTATTTT.